This TCR beta chain was identified during a study of T cell changes during pregnancy in multiple sclerosis. Measured with immunoSEQ multiplex PCR; TCRdb has only the in-frame clones, and not every one. The sample consists of roughly 87,000 clones, roughly nine tenths of them appearing once. The source is a female donor in good health, serving as a control in a pregnancy study. Some clones in this sample may be carry-over from other donors' samples. This specimen was PBMCs, taken in the first trimester of pregnancy.

This chain's CDR3 is CASSGDAGGFQETQYF. The CDR3 region has the DNA TGTGCCAGTAGTGGGGACGCGGGGGGTTTCCAAGAGACCCAGTACTTC. The chain carries TRBV19 and TRBJ2-5; 8 bases line up with TRBD2. V trimming: 5 bases; J trimming: 1 base; junction bases outside the gene matches: 9. CDR1 LNHDA and CDR2 SQIVND come from the germline V gene (reference sequence). CDR3 length: 16 residues.